This entry lists 22 T cell receptor beta chains sequenced from one sample in a study of long-term antiretroviral therapy in people with HIV. Sequencing relied on immunoSEQ assay v3.0, run at survey level. Sequencing was performed with immunoSEQ multiplex PCR; in TCRdb, only in-frame clones are kept and a portion is missing. The sample consists of more than 12,000 clones, about three quarters of them appearing once. Material: unsorted PBMCs, obtained 1.3 years before starting antiretroviral therapy. The origin of the receptors is a man aged 35-49 years with HIV.

The chain couples TRBV6-5 to TRBJ1-1; 10 nucleotides align to TRBD1. The CDR3 totals 14 residues. V dropped 6 bases and J dropped 5; count of bases not matched to a gene: 6. Germline CDR1 is MNHEY and CDR2 is SVGAGI. The CDR3 region is CASRTGGMMTEAFF. The CDR3 DNA sequence: TGTGCCAGCAGGACAGGGGGCATGATGACTGAAGCTTTCTTT.

The CDR3 here is CASSWTSGGTDTQYF. Written as DNA, the CDR3 is TGTGCCAGCAGCTGGACTAGCGGGGGGACAGATACGCAGTATTTT. This chain connects TRBV7-3 to TRBJ2-3; 14 bases align to TRBD2. The CDR3 runs 15 residues. V shed 4 bases and J 3 bases; nucleotides not matched to a gene: 0. Germline CDR1 SGHTA, CDR2 FQGTGA.

The V call is TRBV5-8, the J call TRBJ1-1; D is possibly TRBD1 (5 bases). The CDR3 has 14 amino acids. The germline V gene has CDR1 SGHTS and CDR2 YDEGEE. Trimming cost V 2 bases and J 0 bases, with 8 bases left between them. The CDR3 sequence is CASSLTGLNTEAFF. The CDR3 region has the DNA TGTGCCAGCAGCTTAACAGGTCTGAACACTGAAGCTTTCTTT.

The genes are TRBV5-1 and TRBJ1-2; 7 positions agree with TRBD1. The CDR3 is 12 amino acids. Losses at the gene ends were 3 bases for V and 8 bases for J; bases not matched to a gene: 4. CDR1 and CDR2 from the germline V gene are SGHRS and YFSETQ. The CDR3 loop is CASSSGTEGYTF. CDR3 bases: TGCGCCAGCAGCTCGGGGACAGAAGGCTACACCTTC.

The chain is built from TRBV7-9 and TRBJ2-1, with 7 bases matching TRBD1. Trimming took 2 bases from V and 9 from J; bases not matched to a gene: 16. There are 17 residues in the CDR3. Germline loops: CDR1 SEHNR, CDR2 FQNEAQ (reference sequence). This CDR3 is CASSLFEGAKILSEQFF. DNA for the CDR3: TGTGCCAGCAGCTTATTCGAGGGGGCAAAAATATTGAGTGAGCAGTTCTTC.

This chain connects TRBV30 to TRBJ2-1; 11 nucleotides match TRBD1. Losses at the gene ends were 0 bases for V and 6 bases for J; bases not matched to a gene: 7. Per the germline V gene, CDR1 is GTSNPN and CDR2 is SVGIG (reference sequence). The CDR3 runs 16 residues. The CDR3 here is CAWSVPRTGGINEQFF. DNA for the CDR3: TGTGCCTGGAGTGTCCCCAGGACAGGGGGCATCAATGAGCAGTTCTTC.

The chain couples TRBV5-4 to TRBJ1-5; a possible D gene is TRBD1 (6 bases). Per germline, CDR1 SGHNT and CDR2 YYREEE (reference sequence). The CDR3 runs 19 residues. The V and J ends lost 4 bases and 6 bases respectively, with 29 bases between them. Here the CDR3 reads CASSTKKGTQNLRSQPQHF. The CDR3 nucleotides are TGTGCCAGCAGCACCAAAAAGGGGACACAAAATTTGCGTAGTCAGCCCCAGCATTTT.

The rearrangement uses TRBV18 and TRBJ2-5; TRBD1 might be the D (5 bases). V was shortened by 1 base and J by 5 bases, with 8 bases between the two germline ends. Germline assignment: CDR1 KGHSH and CDR2 LQKENI. The CDR3 loop spans 13 amino acids. The CDR3 loop reads CASSPQGKETQYF. The CDR3 DNA sequence: TGTGCCAGCTCACCACAGGGGAAGGAGACCCAGTACTTC.

The chain combines TRBV10-1 with TRBJ1-5, with D perhaps TRBD1 (5 bases). V shed 6 bases and J shed 2 bases, with 5 bases lying between them. Germline values: CDR1 WNHNN, CDR2 SYGVQD (reference sequence). The CDR3 is 12 amino acids. The CDR3 reads CASRGGNQPQHF. The DNA for the CDR3 is TGCGCCAGCAGGGGGGGCAATCAGCCCCAGCATTTT.

V is TRBV5-1 and J is TRBJ2-3; 12 bases map to TRBD2. CDR3 size: 19 residues. CDR1 and CDR2 (germline): SGHRS, YFSETQ. J gave up 3 bases and V 1 base, and 12 bases lay outside the gene matches. Here the CDR3 DNA reads TGCGCCAGCAGCTTGTATTCCCTAGCGGGGGGGCTGAGTACAGATACGCAGTATTTT. Translating it yields CASSLYSLAGGLSTDTQYF.

This chain joins TRBV5-1 and TRBJ1-1; D perhaps matches TRBD1 (5 bases). Germline assignment: CDR1 SGHRS and CDR2 YFSETQ. The CDR3 totals 15 residues. V was clipped by 2 bases and J by 1 base, with 12 bases between them. CDR3 sequence: CASSLSGTGNTEAFF. The CDR3 DNA is TGCGCCAGCAGCTTATCAGGGACGGGGAACACTGAAGCTTTCTTT.

J is TRBJ2-7 and V is TRBV6-5; possibly TRBD2 for D (7 bases). This CDR3 spans 15 amino acids. Germline lookup yields CDR1 MNHEY and CDR2 SVGAGI. Trimming stripped 0 bases from V and 2 bases from J, with 11 bases between. The CDR3 coding sequence is TGTGCCAGCAGTTACTCGGGGGGGGCAACCTACGAGCAGTACTTC. Encoded protein: CASSYSGGATYEQYF.

This chain joins TRBV6-5 and TRBJ2-2; possibly TRBD2 for D (6 bases). This CDR3 is built from 14 residues. V dropped 3 bases and J dropped 4 bases, with 9 bases sitting between them. Germline CDR1 MNHEY, CDR2 SVGAGI. CDR3 loop: CASSYLGGTGELFF. DNA of the CDR3: TGTGCCAGCAGTTATCTCGGGGGCACCGGGGAGCTGTTTTTT.

The CDR3 reads CATRNRVNEKLFF. The CDR3 coding sequence is TGTGCCACCAGAAACAGGGTCAATGAAAAACTGTTTTTT. This sequence joins TRBV15 and TRBJ1-4; a weak D match, TRBD1 (6 bases). The V gene's germline CDR1 is LNHNV and CDR2 YYDKDF (reference sequence). Deletions cut 6 bases from V and 5 bases from J, with 10 bases between. This CDR3 has 13 amino acids.

This rearrangement joins TRBV7-9 to TRBJ1-1, with D perhaps matching TRBD1 (5 bases). CDR3 length equals 13 residues. Trimming took off 5 bases at V and 4 bases at J, with 11 bases between the two ends. In germline, CDR1 is SEHNR, CDR2 FQNEAQ (reference sequence). CDR3 DNA: TGTGCCAGCAGCCCGGGGCAGGGCACTGAAGCTTTCTTT. Its translation is CASSPGQGTEAFF.

This chain joins TRBV2 and TRBJ2-6, with D hard to call. In germline, CDR1 is SNHLY, CDR2 FYNNEI. The CDR3 loop spans 15 amino acids. V lost 3 bases, J lost 2 bases, and 8 bases lay in between. The CDR3 here is CASSDISAGANVLTF. DNA of the CDR3: TGTGCCAGCAGTGATATAAGCGCTGGGGCCAACGTCCTGACTTTC.

The V and J genes are TRBV2 and TRBJ2-7; weak D call: TRBD1 (5 bases). Trimming removed 0 bases from V and 5 bases from J, with 8 bases in between. CDR3 length: 13 amino acids. The germline gives CDR1 SNHLY, CDR2 FYNNEI. The CDR3 spells CASSEAMTDEQYF. CDR3 DNA sequence: TGTGCCAGCAGTGAAGCGATGACAGACGAGCAGTACTTC. The variable domain in full, with the rest retrieved from reference TRBV2 and TRBJ2-7, is EPEVTQTPSHQVTQMGQEVILRCVPISNHLYFYWYRQILGQKVEFLVSFYNNEISEKSEIFDDQFSVERPDGSNFTLKIRSTKLEDSAMYFCASSEAMTDEQYFGPGTRLTVT.

The CDR3 loop reads CASSLDGPGKTQYF. CDR3 sequence (DNA): TGTGCCAGCAGCTTAGATGGACCCGGAAAGACCCAGTACTTC. The J gene is TRBJ2-5, the V gene TRBV11-3, with D unresolved. This CDR3 contains 14 residues. The germline V and J ends were trimmed by 0 bases and 6 bases, with 11 bases remaining between them. Per germline, CDR1 SGHNT and CDR2 YENEEA. The full variable domain, rest sourced from reference TRBV11-3 and TRBJ2-5, is EAGVVQSPRYKIIEKKQPVAFWCNPISGHNTLYWYLQNLGQGPELLIRYENEEAVDDSQLPKDRFSAERLKGVDSTLKIQPAELGDSAVYLCASSLDGPGKTQYFGPGTRLLVL.

This clone was observed a few times. The genes are TRBV6-5 and TRBJ2-2, with D unresolved. This CDR3 has 14 residues. Germline V gene sequence: CDR1 MNHEY, CDR2 SVGAGI. Trimming removed 5 bases from V and 6 bases from J, with 13 bases in between. The CDR3 DNA follows: TGTGCCAGCAGTCGTCGCACCCGGCCCGGGGAGCTGTTTTTT. It yields the protein CASSRRTRPGELFF.

This clone has just a few counts. The rearrangement joins TRBV7-9 to TRBJ1-2, with TRBD1 matching over 7 bases. Germline CDR1 is SEHNR and CDR2 is FQNEAQ (reference sequence). V gave up 5 bases and J gave up 14 bases; unmatched junction bases: 17. The CDR3 contains 14 residues. The CDR3 nucleotides read TGTGCCAGCAGCCCTCAGTTGGGCAGGGGGGATTGTACCTTC. Translation gives CASSPQLGRGDCTF.

The chain uses TRBV23-1 and TRBJ2-7, with TRBD1 identical over 8 bases. TRBV23-1 is marked as an open reading frame, function uncertain. With V trimmed by 0 bases and J by 3 bases, 19 bases remained unmatched. CDR3 length equals 20 residues. CDR3 protein: CASSQSRDRRFCIIFYEQYF. CDR3 DNA sequence: TGCGCCAGCAGTCAATCTCGGGACAGGCGGTTTTGTATCATCTTCTACGAGCAGTACTTC.

The rearrangement links TRBV20-1 to TRBJ2-7; no definite D call. In germline, CDR1 is DFQATT, CDR2 SNEGSKA (reference sequence). V gave up 6 bases and J gave up 5 bases, with 11 bases separating them. The CDR3 loop spans 11 amino acids. The CDR3 reads CSARLADEQYF. CDR3 DNA sequence: TGCAGTGCCCGGCTCGCCGACGAGCAGTACTTC.